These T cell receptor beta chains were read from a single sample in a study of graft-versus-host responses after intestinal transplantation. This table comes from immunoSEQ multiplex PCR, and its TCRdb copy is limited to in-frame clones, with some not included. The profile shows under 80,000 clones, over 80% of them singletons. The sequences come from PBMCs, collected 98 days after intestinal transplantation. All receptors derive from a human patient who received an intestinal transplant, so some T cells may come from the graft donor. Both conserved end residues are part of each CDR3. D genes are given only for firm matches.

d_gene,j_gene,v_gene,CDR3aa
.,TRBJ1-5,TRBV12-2,CASRLPPGRAHLSNQPQHF
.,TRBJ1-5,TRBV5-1,CASSLEGSVNQPQHF
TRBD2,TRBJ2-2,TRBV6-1,CASSSGGDTGELFF
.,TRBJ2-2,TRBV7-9,CASSLTGTGELFF
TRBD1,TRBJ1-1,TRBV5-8,CASSPDREGLNTEAFF
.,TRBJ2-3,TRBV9,CASSVEGADTQYF
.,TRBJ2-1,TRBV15,CATRGSERDNEQFF
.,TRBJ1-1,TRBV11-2,CASSLFVRGVEAFF
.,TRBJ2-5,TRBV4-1,CASSQENGGYQETQYF
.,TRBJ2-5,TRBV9,CASSADGETQYF
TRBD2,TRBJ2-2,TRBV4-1,CASSQGGGARNTGELFF
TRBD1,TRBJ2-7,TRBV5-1,CASSLGTGYEQYF
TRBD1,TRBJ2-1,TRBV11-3,CASSLMDRENEQFF
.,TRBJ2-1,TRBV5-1,CASSASRNEQFF
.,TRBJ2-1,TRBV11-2,CASSLTPGLYSNEQFF
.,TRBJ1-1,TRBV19,CASGIDGYTEAFF
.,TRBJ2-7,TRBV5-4,CASSQGIRTYEQYF
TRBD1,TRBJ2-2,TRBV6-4,CASSDRDTGELFF
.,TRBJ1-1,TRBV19,CASSMGQTEAFF
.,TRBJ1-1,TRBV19,CASSIGQMNTEAFF
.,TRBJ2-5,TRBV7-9,CASSSRGTQYF
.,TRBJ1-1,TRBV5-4,CASSPEYLMNTEAFF
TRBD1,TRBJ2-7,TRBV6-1,CASRDRRYEQYF
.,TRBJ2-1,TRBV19,CASRKGGSYNEQFF
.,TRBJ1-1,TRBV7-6,CASSLKAGPNTEAFF
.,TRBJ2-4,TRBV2,CASSEESARAFGQYF
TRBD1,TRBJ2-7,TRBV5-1,CASSFAGTGVYEQYF
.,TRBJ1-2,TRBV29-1,CSFVHGGGYTF
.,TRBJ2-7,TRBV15,CATSRGTEIAYEQYF
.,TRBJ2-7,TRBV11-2,CASSLEGVFTEQYF
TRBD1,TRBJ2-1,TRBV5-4,CASSSMDRGYEQFF
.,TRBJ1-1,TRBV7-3,CASSLGPPGTEAFF
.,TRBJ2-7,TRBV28,CASSPTPPQSSYEQYF
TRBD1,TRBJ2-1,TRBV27,CASSFPGTGSNEQFF
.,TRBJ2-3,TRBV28,CASSLAGARTDTQYF
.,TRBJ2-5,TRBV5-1,CASSLGQLQETQYF
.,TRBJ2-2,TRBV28,CASSLDQGEAGELFF
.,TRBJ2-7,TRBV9,CASSPGTVIYF
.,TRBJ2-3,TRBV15,CATRGIGTDTQCF
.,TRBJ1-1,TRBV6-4,CASSGQGCGYTEAFF
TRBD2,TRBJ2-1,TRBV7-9,CASSPSGGAGDEQFF
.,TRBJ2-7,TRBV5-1,CASSLDPISYYEQYF
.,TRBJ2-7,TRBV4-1,CASSQDPDFPWSYEQYF
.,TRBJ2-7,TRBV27,CASSLGYEQYF
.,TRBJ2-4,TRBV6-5,CASSYIQGAKNIQYF
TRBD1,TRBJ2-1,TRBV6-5,CASRGTGVGNEQFF
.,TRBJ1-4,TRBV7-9,CASTYRTANEKLFF
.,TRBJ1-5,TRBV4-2,CASSQDSGPNQPQHF
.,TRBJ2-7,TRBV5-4,CASSSEGGAAEQYF
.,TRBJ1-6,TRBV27,CASSFPTDNSPLHF
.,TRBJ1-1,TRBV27,CASSLRKLVDMNTEAFF
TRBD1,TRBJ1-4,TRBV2,CASTPDRGGNEKLFF
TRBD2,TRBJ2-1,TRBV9,CASNLAGYNEQFF
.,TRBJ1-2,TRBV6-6,CASSRLGQGYGYTF
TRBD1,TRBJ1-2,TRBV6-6,CASSPRTGSNTF